Listed here is a single T cell receptor beta chain. Its antigen is unidentified. The germline V gene has CDR1 DFQATT and CDR2 SNEGSKA (reference sequence). The CDR3 totals 12 residues. Trimming removed 6 bases from V and 4 bases from J, with 11 bases in between. Primed by a sample-barcoded 5' primer and a J-beta primer mix, a second PCR proceeded for 7 to 11 cycles. One entry per CDR3 protein results from TCRdb running MiXCR on the 5' RACE reads. The sample comprises approximately 1,000,000 distinct CDR3 sequences, 45% of which are singletons, and 18% rests with the top ten. Each donor gave 9.5 to 10 milliliters of peripheral blood. This sample stems from a study of blood T cells in healthy people across ages. Whole-study findings and limits: Total diversity from one million sequenced T cells was likely underestimated.

The rearrangement joins TRBV20-1 to TRBJ2-3; D is tentatively TRBD1 or TRBD2 (5 bases each). This sequence originates from a woman in her sixties or seventies in good health. The sample taken for sequencing was blood. The chain's CDR3 is CSAGARPDTQYF. The CDR3 coding sequence is TGCAGTGCCGGGGCTCGACCAGATACGCAGTATTTT.